This entry describes one T cell receptor (beta chain). This sample was included in a study of blood T cell repertoires in COVID-19. Germline V lookup: CDR1 LGHDT, CDR2 YNNKEL (reference sequence). The length of the CDR3 is 15 residues. The trim removed 3 bases at V and 2 bases at J, leaving 5 bases unmatched. Original data processing: It was from reference gene primer amplification that nucleated cell counts were estimated. The repertoire was sequenced with immunoSEQ multiplex PCR; TCRdb's copy has only in-frame clones and lacks some. That table is the source of V, J and clone size, and D and trimming were worked out from the DNA. The sample lists tens of thousands of clones; more than 75% were seen once.

The chain carries TRBV3-1 (or the pseudogene TRBV3-2) and TRBJ2-3; TRBD2 aligns across 7 bases. The origin of this receptor is a human donor in a cohort sampled during active COVID-19. The sequencing input was peripheral blood. The CDR3 DNA reads as TGTGCCAGCAGCCACCCCGGGACTACCACAGATACGCAGTATTTT. Residues: CASSHPGTTTDTQYF.